This T cell receptor (beta chain) appears in the sequencing data of a study of blood T cells in healthy people across ages. This clonotype occurred a few times. Then a second PCR, running about 6 to 12 cycles, was carried out with a sample-barcoded 5' primer and a J-beta primer mix. TCRdb independently ran MiXCR on the 5' RACE reads; one entry per CDR3 protein. The sample has about 760,000 distinct CDR3 sequences, roughly three fifths seen once. This CDR3 comprises 13 residues. Trimming pared 5 bases from V and 2 bases from J, leaving 10 bases between. Looked up from germline, CDR1 is LNHDA and CDR2 is SQIVND (reference sequence).

This receptor was identified in a man aged 35 to 55 in good health. The sequenced sample was blood. J is TRBJ2-7 and V is TRBV19; D remains ambiguous. CDR3 protein: CASSGGMAYEQYF. CDR3 DNA: TGTGCCAGTAGTGGTGGGATGGCCTACGAGCAGTACTTC. The entire variable domain, with the rest obtained from reference TRBV19 and TRBJ2-7, is as follows: DGGITQSPKYLFRKEGQNVTLSCEQNLNHDAMYWYRQDPGQGLRLIYYSQIVNDFQKGDIAEGYSVSREKKESFPLTVTSAQKNPTAFYLCASSGGMAYEQYFGPGTRLTVT.